The present entry profiles one T cell receptor beta chain with its context. Antigen: not known. With 0 bases clipped from V and 6 bases from J, the junction kept 8 bases outside the gene matches. The CDR3 has 16 amino acids. CDR1 and CDR2 from the germline V gene are SGHNT and YYREEE (reference sequence). This sample stems from a study of T cell clones after liver transplantation. Study background: Without induction therapy, subjects received standard immunosuppression until 12-24 months post-transplant. At least one year of complete immunosuppression withdrawal without enzymes over twice normal defined tolerance.

Sequencing was performed with immunoSEQ multiplex PCR; in TCRdb, only in-frame clones are kept and a portion is missing. The data hold 45,000 or so clones, with approximately 86% observed a single time. Study-level findings and limits: In two subjects, few donor cells limited the measurable donor-reactive repertoire.

This chain uses TRBV5-4 with TRBJ2-1; 8 bases map to TRBD2. The receptor comes from a human patient who received a liver transplant. Some T cells may originate from the graft donor. Source: CD4+ T cells from blood, taken 24 months after liver transplant. CDR3 in DNA: TGTGCCAGCAGCTTGGCCGGGACTAGGCCTTTCAATGAGCAGTTCTTC. Protein sequence: CASSLAGTRPFNEQFF.